This T cell receptor beta chain appears in the sequencing data of a study of blood T cell repertoires in COVID-19. Study in general: The origin of the acute and convalescent COVID-19 samples was the United States, Italy and Spain. The cDNA or gDNA used as material had been derived from T cells, B-cell-depleted T cells, or PBMCs.

Trimming left V 0 bases short and J 3 bases short, with 7 bases between. The CDR3 contains 14 residues. Germline V gives CDR1 LGHNA, CDR2 YSLEER. Per the original methods: The authors estimated nucleated cell counts from reference gene primer amplification. Clones were sequenced by immunoSEQ multiplex PCR, and TCRdb holds only the in-frame ones, with some missing. V and J calls and clone size are those listed in that table; D and trimming were worked out from the DNA. The sample includes fewer than 250,000 clones, 80% to 90% seen only once; the top ten take about 10%. This receptor was identified in a woman older than 75 with acute or convalescent COVID-19. The material sequenced was peripheral blood. The rearrangement joins TRBV4-3 to TRBJ2-3, with D possibly being TRBD2 (5 bases). CDR3 sequence: CASSQDRGTDTQYF. The CDR3 DNA reads as TGCGCCAGCAGCCAAGATCGGGGAACAGATACGCAGTATTTT.